Listed here is a single T cell receptor (beta chain). This CDR3 comprises 13 residues. Per the germline V gene, CDR1 is KGHSH and CDR2 is LQKENI. Trimming removed 2 bases from V and 4 bases from J, with 6 bases in between. The data were taken from a study of blood T cell repertoires in COVID-19. Study overall: The study drew acute and convalescent COVID-19 samples from the United States, Italy and Spain.

Only in-frame clones appear in the TCRdb table, and some are missing; sequencing was by immunoSEQ multiplex PCR. The table lists approximately 300,000 clones, about 85% of them singletons. Residents of about two dozen US areas, aged about 18 to 89 years, made up the participants. Cohorts were based on clinical histories the participants reported. Either two negative PCRs, clearance, or symptom resolution qualified Cohort 3 donors as recovered. The chain has TRBV18 and TRBJ1-3; D is possibly TRBD1 (5 bases). The receptor was derived from a woman aged 25 to 39 who had recovered from COVID-19. The sample was PBMCs or T cells enriched from blood (not recorded which). CDR3: CASSPGAGNTIYF. In DNA form, the CDR3 reads TGTGCCAGCTCACCAGGGGCAGGAAACACCATATATTTT. Complete variable domain (other parts from reference TRBV18 and TRBJ1-3): NAGVMQNPRHLVRRRGQEARLRCSPMKGHSHVYWYRQLPEEGLKFMVYLQKENIIDESGMPKERFSAEFPKEGPSILRIQQVVRGDSAAYFCASSPGAGNTIYFGEGSWLTVV.